This T cell receptor beta chain originates from a study of blood T cell repertoires in COVID-19. About the study: The origin of the acute and convalescent COVID-19 samples was the United States, Italy and Spain. The analysed material was cDNA or gDNA that came from T cells, B-cell-depleted T cells, or PBMCs.

Sequenced by immunoSEQ multiplex PCR; TCRdb stores in-frame clones only, minus some. The sample holds 150,000 to 200,000 clones, over 80% seen once. Participants, roughly 18 to 90 years old, spanned under 30 US areas. A COVID-19 case had been met by exposed participants during the 2 weeks before study entry. Per the germline V gene, CDR1 is MGHRA and CDR2 is YSYEKL. With V trimmed by 6 bases and J by 2 bases, 8 bases remained unmatched. The CDR3 spans 15 residues. This clonotype was obtained from a man in his 70s who had been exposed to COVID-19. The chain carries TRBV4-1 and TRBJ1-2; 8 bases are shared with TRBD1. Sequencing was done on a sample of PBMCs or T cells enriched from blood (not recorded which). The CDR3 nucleotides are TGCGCCAGCAGTCAGTCAGGGGGCACAAACTATGGCTACACCTTC. Protein sequence: CASSQSGGTNYGYTF.